A selection of T cell receptor beta chains follows, all from one sample in a study of regulatory T cells in long-lasting Graves disease. TCRdb ran MiXCR on the multiplex PCR reads and lists one entry per CDR3 protein. This table has approximately 400,000 distinct CDR3 sequences, less than 25% appearing once. The source was peripheral blood mononuclear cells (PBMCs), collected when the disease was refractory, from a patient treated with antithyroid drugs. All receptors come from a female donor with Graves disease. Both conserved end residues are part of each CDR3. A D gene is named only where the DNA matches it firmly. Some rows have no size entry. The others give once, few or many, or a class for an expanded clone.

j_gene	d_gene	abundance	v_gene	CDR3nt	CDR3aa
TRBJ1-3	TRBD1	-	TRBV28	TGTGCCAGCGGGGGACAGATCGGAAACACCATATATTTT	CASGGQIGNTIYF
TRBJ1-1	TRBD1	-	TRBV28	TGTGCCAGCTCGCGGGGACAGGTGAGCACTGAGGCTTTCTTT	CASSRGQVSTEAFF
TRBJ2-1	TRBD2	few	TRBV7-2	TGTGCCAGCAGCCTTTGGACTAGCGAGCAGTTCTTC	CASSLWTSEQFF
TRBJ2-7	-	-	TRBV6-1	TGTGCCAGCAGTCCCCTGCCGCCGCGATACGAGCAGTACTTC	CASSPLPPRYEQYF
TRBJ2-2	-	-	TRBV19	TGTGCCAGTAGTACGACAGCAGGAAACACCGGGGAGCTGTTTTTT	CASSTTAGNTGELFF
TRBJ1-3	-	many	TRBV7-2	TGTGCCAGCAGCTCGTCCACAAACGTTGCGGACACCATATATTTT	CASSSSTNVADTIYF
TRBJ2-2	TRBD2	many	TRBV3-1	TGTGCCAGCAGTCTAGCGGGAGGAAGGACCGGGGAGCTGTTTTTT	CASSLAGGRTGELFF
TRBJ2-4	TRBD2	-	TRBV7-2	TGTGCCAGCAGCTTCGGCGGGAGTGAGTACATTCAGTACTTC	CASSFGGSEYIQYF
TRBJ2-2	-	-	TRBV7-2	TGTGCCAGCAGCTCCGGACTCTCGGTCTCCGGGGAGCTGCTTTTT	CASSSGLSVSGELLF
TRBJ2-7	-	many	TRBV11-2	TGTGCCAGCAGCTTAGGCAGGGTGAACGAGCAGTACTTC	CASSLGRVNEQYF
TRBJ2-7	TRBD1	many	TRBV2	TGTGCCAGCAGTCGCGCCGGGACAGCCACCTACGAGCAGTACTTC	CASSRAGTATYEQYF
TRBJ1-5	-	few	TRBV11-2	TGTGCCAGCAGCCCCACTCGAGGGGTGGGTCAGCCCCAGCATTTT	CASSPTRGVGQPQHF
TRBJ1-5	TRBD1	-	TRBV5-8	TGTGCCAGCAGCAGACGGACAGGGACGAATGGTATCCCCAATCAGCCCCAGCATTTT	CASSRRTGTNGIPNQPQHF
TRBJ2-5	-	-	TRBV5-1	TGCGCCAGCAGCATGGGGCGGGGGCGAGAGACCCAGTACTTC	CASSMGRGRETQYF
TRBJ2-2	-	few	TRBV15	TGTGCCACCAGCAGCTACACCGGGGAGCTGTTTTTT	CATSSYTGELFF
TRBJ2-1	-	many	TRBV3-1	TGTGCCAGCAGCCAAGATAGTAGCGGAGCGCCCTACAATGAGCAGTTCTTC	CASSQDSSGAPYNEQFF
TRBJ2-1	-	few	TRBV9	TGTGCCAGCAGCCCGACGACCAATGAGCAGTTCTTC	CASSPTTNEQFF
TRBJ2-7	-	-	TRBV20-1	TGCAGTGCTAATCGGGGCAGGGTTGGGGTCGAGCAGTACTTC	CSANRGRVGVEQYF
TRBJ1-2	TRBD1	-	TRBV25-1	TGTGCCAGCAGTGAAGCCTTTGAGACAGGGGTGGGGGACTATGGCTACACCTTC	CASSEAFETGVGDYGYTF
TRBJ1-5	-	many	TRBV6-5	TGTGCCAGCAGTTACGGTGCGAGGCCCCAGCATTTT	CASSYGARPQHF
TRBJ2-2	-	few	TRBV5-1	TGCGCCACCAAGGAGTTTCTCGCGAACACCGGGGAGCTGTTTTTT	CATKEFLANTGELFF
TRBJ2-2	-	-	TRBV10-3	TGTGCCATCATGGCGGGTGAGAACACCGGGGAGCTGTTTTTT	CAIMAGENTGELFF
TRBJ2-5	-	-	TRBV5-1	TGCGCCAGCAGCTTGGGGGACACAAAAGAGACCCAGTACTTC	CASSLGDTKETQYF
TRBJ1-5	-	-	TRBV19	TGTGCCAGTACCCAGGGTGTCAGTCAGCCCCAGCATTTT	CASTQGVSQPQHF
TRBJ2-7	-	few	TRBV6-5	TGTGCCAGCAGTTTAAACCGGCTTTTAGTTAGCTCCTACGAGCAGTACTTC	CASSLNRLLVSSYEQYF
TRBJ1-4	-	many	TRBV6-2/TRBV6-3	TGTGCCAGCAGTTACTCCGGGCAGGGAGATGAAAAACTGTTTTTT	CASSYSGQGDEKLFF
TRBJ2-1	TRBD2	many	TRBV12-3/TRBV12-4	TGTGCCAGCAGTTTAGACGCTAGCGGGAGAGGGAATGAGCAGTTCTTC	CASSLDASGRGNEQFF
TRBJ1-3	-	-	TRBV7-8	TGTGCCAGCAGCTTATCACGGGGCGCTTTTGGAAACACCATATATTTT	CASSLSRGAFGNTIYF
TRBJ2-7	TRBD1	few	TRBV7-9	TGTGCCAGCAGCTCAGACAGGGCGATCTCCTACGAGCAGTACTTC	CASSSDRAISYEQYF
TRBJ1-6	-	-	TRBV27	TGTGCCAGCAGTTTAAGGGGATCACCCCTCCACTTT	CASSLRGSPLHF
TRBJ1-2	-	-	TRBV27	TGTGCCAGCCTTCTTAGGTGGGGTGCCTATGGCTACACCTTC	CASLLRWGAYGYTF
TRBJ2-7	TRBD2	-	TRBV7-9	TGTGCCAGCAGCCCCCCTGGCGGGAGGAAGTCCTACGAGCAGTACTTC	CASSPPGGRKSYEQYF
TRBJ2-7	TRBD1	-	TRBV6-2/TRBV6-3	TGTGCCAGCAGTGGAGGGACAGGGAAGGACTACGAGCAGTACTTC	CASSGGTGKDYEQYF
TRBJ2-3	TRBD2	-	TRBV6-2/TRBV6-3	TGTGCCAGCAGTGAACTACTAGCGGGAGCTTCCGATACGCAGTATTTT	CASSELLAGASDTQYF
TRBJ2-5	-	-	TRBV24-1	TGTGCCACCAGTGATGAGGGGTGGCAAGAGACCCAGTACTTC	CATSDEGWQETQYF
TRBJ2-7	-	-	TRBV20-1	TGCAGTGTTTCGCAGAACGAGCAGTACTTC	CSVSQNEQYF
TRBJ1-2	-	-	TRBV15	TGTGCCACCAGCAGACGCAACCCCCCGGGGGGGGATGGCTACACCTTC	CATSRRNPPGGDGYTF
TRBJ1-1	-	-	TRBV29-1	TGCAGCGTTGAAACCCCCCGGGGTGAAGCTTTCTTT	CSVETPRGEAFF
TRBJ2-5	TRBD2	many	TRBV7-7	TGTGCCAGCAGCTTAGATGCGGGAGGAGAGACCCAGTACTTC	CASSLDAGGETQYF
TRBJ1-5	-	-	TRBV19	TGTGCCAGTAGTACATCAACAGGGACCCAGGGCAATCAGCCCCAGCATTTT	CASSTSTGTQGNQPQHF
TRBJ2-1	-	-	TRBV7-2	TGTGCCAGCAGCCAAGACAGATTTGAGGGCTATGAGCAGTTCTTC	CASSQDRFEGYEQFF
TRBJ2-1	TRBD2	-	TRBV7-6	TGTGCCAGCAGCTTCGGGCGGGAGGGGTTGTATAATGAGCAGTTCTTC	CASSFGREGLYNEQFF
TRBJ2-5	TRBD2	many	TRBV2	TGTGCCAGCAGTTTATCACGACTAGCGGGAGTCGAGACCCAGTACTTC	CASSLSRLAGVETQYF
TRBJ1-2	-	many	TRBV30	TGTGCCTGGAGTGTTCGCTATGGCTACACCTTC	CAWSVRYGYTF
TRBJ2-5	TRBD2	many	TRBV2	TGTGCCAGTAACACGGTCAGCGGGGGAGGGGAGACCCAGTACTTC	CASNTVSGGGETQYF
TRBJ2-5	-	-	TRBV7-2	TGTGCCAGCACCAGAGTGGAGACCCAGTACTTC	CASTRVETQYF
TRBJ1-1	TRBD1	few	TRBV2	TGTGCCAGCAGGCAAACAGGGGGGGGGTCAACAACTGAAGCTTTCTTT	CASRQTGGGSTTEAFF
TRBJ1-1	TRBD1	many	TRBV28	TGTGCCAGCACCAGAATGGGGACAGGGGGCACTGAAGCTTTCTTT	CASTRMGTGGTEAFF
TRBJ1-2	TRBD1	many	TRBV10-3	TGTGCCATCAGTGAGTCTAATCCGGGACAGGACTATGGCTACACCTTC	CAISESNPGQDYGYTF
TRBJ1-2	-	few	TRBV6-1	TGTGCCAGCAGTGACTCTGGGACACGCTACACCTTC	CASSDSGTRYTF
TRBJ2-2	-	few	TRBV12-3/TRBV12-4	TGTGCCAGCAGTCCCTGGAACACCGGGGAGCTGTTTTTT	CASSPWNTGELFF
TRBJ1-1	-	-	TRBV6-1	TGTGCCAGCACTCAAGGTCCGCGGACTGAAGCTTTCTTT	CASTQGPRTEAFF
TRBJ1-1	-	many	TRBV5-6	TGTGCCAGCAGCTTAGGTGGGGTTACTGAAGCTTTCTTT	CASSLGGVTEAFF
TRBJ2-2	-	-	TRBV14	TGTGCCAGCAGCCAAGAGTTGATCCGAACCACCGGGGAGCTGTTTTTT	CASSQELIRTTGELFF